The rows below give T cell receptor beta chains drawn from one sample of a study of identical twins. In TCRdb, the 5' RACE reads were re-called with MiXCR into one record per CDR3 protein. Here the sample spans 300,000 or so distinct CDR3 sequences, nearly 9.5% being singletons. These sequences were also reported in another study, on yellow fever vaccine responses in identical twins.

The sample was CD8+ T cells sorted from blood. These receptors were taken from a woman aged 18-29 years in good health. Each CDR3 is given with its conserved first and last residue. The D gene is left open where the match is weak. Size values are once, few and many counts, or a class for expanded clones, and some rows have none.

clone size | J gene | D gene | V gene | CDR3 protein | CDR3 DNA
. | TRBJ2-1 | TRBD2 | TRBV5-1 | CASSLTDSGGPDQFF | TGCGCCAGCAGCTTGACCGACTCGGGGGGTCCTGATCAGTTCTTC
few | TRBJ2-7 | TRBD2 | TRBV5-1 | CASSLVGGGSDEQYF | TGCGCCAGCAGCTTGGTTGGCGGGGGGAGCGACGAGCAGTACTTC
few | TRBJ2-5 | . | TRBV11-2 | CASSRVDHRLQETQYF | TGTGCCAGCAGCAGGGTGGACCACAGATTACAAGAGACCCAGTACTTC
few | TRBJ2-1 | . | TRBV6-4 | CASSDSLFGGTNNGEQFF | TGTGCCAGCAGTGACTCTTTGTTTGGCGGAACCAACAACGGTGAGCAGTTCTTC
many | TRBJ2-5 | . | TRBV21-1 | CASSIRDRGRETQYF | TGTGCCAGCAGCATCCGGGACAGGGGTCGGGAGACCCAGTACTTC
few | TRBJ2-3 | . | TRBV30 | CAWQKGGASTDTQYF | TGTGCCTGGCAAAAGGGTGGGGCTAGCACAGATACGCAGTATTTT
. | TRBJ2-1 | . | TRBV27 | CASSSLLEDEQFF | TGTGCCAGCAGTTCTCTCCTCGAGGATGAGCAGTTCTTC
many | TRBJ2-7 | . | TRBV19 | CASSPFGGETYEQYF | TGTGCCAGTAGTCCCTTTGGGGGAGAAACGTACGAGCAGTACTTC
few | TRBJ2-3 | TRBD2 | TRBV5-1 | CASSPGAAGGSGTDTQYF | TGCGCCAGCAGCCCAGGGGCAGCGGGGGGTTCCGGCACAGATACGCAGTATTTT
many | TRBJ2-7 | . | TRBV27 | CASSQGVLLEQYF | TGTGCCAGCAGTCAGGGAGTCCTACTGGAGCAGTACTTC
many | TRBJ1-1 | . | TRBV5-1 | CASSGWGQGTTEAFF | TGCGCCAGCAGTGGCTGGGGACAAGGAACAACTGAAGCTTTCTTT
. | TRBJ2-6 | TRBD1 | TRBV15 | CATSSGQDGGANVLTF | TGTGCCACCAGCAGCGGACAGGATGGGGGGGCCAACGTCCTGACTTTC
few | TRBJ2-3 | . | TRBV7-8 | CASSLQASTDTQYF | TGTGCCAGCAGCTTACAAGCTAGCACAGATACGCAGTATTTT
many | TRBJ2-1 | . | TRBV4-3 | CASSPGNYNEQFF | TGCGCCAGCAGCCCCGGCAACTATAATGAGCAGTTCTTC
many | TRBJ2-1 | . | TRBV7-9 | CASSAREYEQFF | TGTGCCAGCAGCGCAAGGGAGTATGAGCAGTTCTTC
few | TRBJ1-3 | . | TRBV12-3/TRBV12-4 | CASSRDRLSSGNTIYF | TGTGCCAGCAGTAGGGACCGACTGAGCTCTGGAAACACCATATATTTT
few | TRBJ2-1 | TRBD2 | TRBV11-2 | CASTYLAGAVNEQFF | TGTGCCAGCACCTATTTAGCGGGAGCAGTAAATGAGCAGTTCTTC
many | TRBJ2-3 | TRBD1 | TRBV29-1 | CSVSPLDRDNTQYF | TGCAGCGTCTCACCGCTCGACAGGGATAATACGCAGTATTTT
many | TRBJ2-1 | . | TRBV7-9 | CASSSDNEQFF | TGTGCCAGCAGCTCGGACAATGAGCAGTTCTTC
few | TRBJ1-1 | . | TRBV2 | CASWRGAEAFF | TGTGCCAGCTGGAGGGGTGCTGAAGCTTTCTTT
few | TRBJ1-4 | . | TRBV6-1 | CASTPGGTALVSMELFF | TGTGCCAGCACCCCTGGGGGGACTGCTTTAGTTTCGATGGAACTGTTTTTT
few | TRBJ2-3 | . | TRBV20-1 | CSARDRARTLGDTQYF | TGCAGTGCTAGAGATAGAGCCCGGACCCTCGGGGATACGCAGTATTTT
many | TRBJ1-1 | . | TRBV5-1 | CASSPPKDGDLGNTEAFF | TGCGCCAGCAGCCCGCCGAAGGACGGTGACCTGGGGAACACTGAAGCTTTCTTT
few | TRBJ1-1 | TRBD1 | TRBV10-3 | CAISDAGQTNTEAFF | TGTGCCATCAGTGATGCGGGACAGACGAACACTGAAGCTTTCTTT